One and the same sample provided the 15 T cell receptor beta chains below, sequenced in a study of blood T cell repertoires in COVID-19. Method: immunoSEQ multiplex PCR; TCRdb's copy keeps in-frame clones and lacks some. Here the sample spans about 60,000 clones, 75% to 90% being singletons. Sequenced input: peripheral blood. The receptors stem from a human donor in a cohort sampled during active COVID-19.

The chain couples TRBV6-5 to TRBJ2-1; D might be TRBD2 (5 bases). Trimming took off 4 bases at V and 5 bases at J, with 15 bases between the two ends. CDR1 is MNHEY, CDR2 SVGAGI, per germline. CDR3 length: 15 residues. CDR3 sequence: CASSFGPAENNEQFF. The CDR3 bases are TGTGCCAGCAGTTTCGGACCAGCGGAAAACAATGAGCAGTTCTTC.

The chain links TRBV11-2 to TRBJ1-3, with D unclear. The CDR3 is 15 amino acids. The V end was cut by 1 base, the J end by 4 bases, with 11 bases between. Germline V CDR1 and CDR2: SGHAT, FQNNGV. Here the CDR3 DNA reads TGTGCCAGCAGCTTAGTTGCCCCACTAGGAAACACCATATATTTT. Protein sequence: CASSLVAPLGNTIYF.

There are a few counts of this clone. This chain joins TRBV29-1 and TRBJ2-7; TRBD2 might be the D (5 bases). CDR1 is SQVTM and CDR2 is ANQGSEA in the germline V gene. The CDR3 is 12 residues long. The ends were cut back, 4 bases at V and 3 bases at J, with 10 bases in the middle. The CDR3 loop reads CSVGTASYEQYF. CDR3 in DNA: TGCAGCGTTGGGACTGCCAGCTACGAGCAGTACTTC.

This clone was counted once. The rearrangement links TRBV30 to TRBJ1-3, with unresolved D. V was pared by 4 bases and J by 4 bases, with 11 bases between. The CDR3 extends over 13 amino acids. CDR1 is GTSNPN, CDR2 SVGIG, per germline (reference sequence). CDR3 sequence: CAWTPGSGNTIYF. Written as DNA, the CDR3 is TGTGCCTGGACCCCGGGGAGCGGAAACACCATATATTTT.

The rearrangement links TRBV4-2 to TRBJ1-2, with D possibly matching TRBD1 (6 bases). Germline V lookup: CDR1 LGHNA, CDR2 YNFKEQ. V dropped 0 bases and J dropped 0 bases, with 11 bases sitting between them. The CDR3 runs to 16 residues. The CDR3 bases are TGTGCCAGCAGCCAAGATTGGACAGAAGCTAACTATGGCTACACCTTC. Its translation is CASSQDWTEANYGYTF.

The chain uses TRBV28 and TRBJ1-6, with D unclear. This CDR3 comprises 14 residues. The ends were cut back, 2 bases at V and 10 bases at J, with 12 bases in the middle. Germline CDR1 is MDHEN and CDR2 is SYDVKM. As DNA, the CDR3 is TGTGCCAGCAGTTTACAGGCAGGCAGGTCACCCCTCCACTTT. This encodes CASSLQAGRSPLHF.

This clone was counted once. V and J are TRBV5-1 and TRBJ2-1; TRBD2 agrees at 7 bases. Germline values: CDR1 SGHRS, CDR2 YFSETQ. The CDR3 extends over 15 amino acids. V was pared by 0 bases and J by 6 bases, with 6 bases of the junction left unmatched. CDR3 in amino acids: CASSLVRTSGNEQFF. CDR3 nucleotide sequence: TGCGCCAGCAGCTTGGTTAGGACTAGTGGCAATGAGCAGTTCTTC.

The chain uses TRBV28 and TRBJ2-1; TRBD2 matches 7 bases. V trimming: 6 bases; J trimming: 8 bases; junction bases outside the gene matches: 7. The CDR3 runs 13 residues. Germline lookup yields CDR1 MDHEN and CDR2 SYDVKM. The CDR3 loop reads CASRKEGRDEQFF. CDR3 DNA: TGTGCCAGCAGAAAGGAGGGGAGGGATGAGCAGTTCTTC.

The chain uses TRBV30 and TRBJ1-5, with TRBD1 matching over 8 bases. The CDR3 extends over 13 amino acids. In germline, CDR1 is GTSNPN, CDR2 SVGIG (reference sequence). Unmatched junction bases numbered 4, after V lost 5 bases and J lost 4 bases. CDR3 DNA: TGTGCCTGGGACAGGGGTCAGAATCAGCCCCAGCATTTT. It specifies CAWDRGQNQPQHF.

The chain uses TRBV5-1 and TRBJ1-4; 8 bases are a match to TRBD1. The ends lost 0 bases at V and 7 bases at J; junction bases unmatched: 5. This CDR3 comprises 15 residues. Per germline, CDR1 SGHRS and CDR2 YFSETQ. CDR3 region: CASSLGQGRSEKLFF. CDR3 bases: TGCGCCAGCAGCTTGGGACAGGGGAGAAGTGAAAAACTGTTTTTT. Filled out from reference TRBV5-1 and TRBJ1-4, the complete variable domain reads KAGVTQTPRYLIKTRGQQVTLSCSPISGHRSVSWYQQTPGQGLQFLFEYFSETQRNKGNFPGRFSGRQFSNSRSEMNVSTLELGDSALYLCASSLGQGRSEKLFFGSGTQLSVL.

This clone was counted between two and nine times. The chain links TRBV24-1 to TRBJ2-1, with D possibly TRBD2 on 6 matching bases. The V end was cut by 10 bases, the J end by 1 base, with 13 bases between. Germline CDR1 is KGHDR and CDR2 is SFDVKD. The CDR3 runs 14 residues. Written as DNA, the CDR3 is TGTGCCACTAGAGGAGGGCCTTCCTACAATGAGCAGTTCTTC. Translation gives CATRGGPSYNEQFF.

This chain links TRBV12-3 or TRBV12-4 with TRBJ2-1; TRBD1 aligns across 7 bases. J was trimmed by 9 bases and V by 5 bases; bases with no gene match: 4. The CDR3 sequence is 12 residues long. The CDR3 DNA reads as TGTGCCAGCAGTCCACGACAGGGTGAGCAGTTCTTC. It specifies CASSPRQGEQFF.

This chain links TRBV6-2 or TRBV6-3 with TRBJ1-5; weak D call: TRBD1 (6 bases). The CDR3 is 13 amino acids. Germline CDR1 and CDR2: MNHEY and SVGEGT. Trimming pared 0 bases from V and 7 bases from J, leaving 7 bases between. CDR3: CASSYSGHQPQHF. Here the CDR3 DNA reads TGTGCCAGCAGTTACTCGGGACACCAGCCCCAGCATTTT.

On this clone: A junction end diverges from the germline sequence, so it may reflect a read error. The V call is TRBV5-4, the J call TRBJ2-7, with 10 positions matching TRBD2. CDR1 is SGHNT and CDR2 is YYREEE in the germline V gene (reference sequence). The CDR3 contains 17 residues. CDR3 sequence reads: CASSDVQRGGPSSEQYF. The CDR3 DNA follows: TGTGCCAGCAGCGATGTCCAGCGGGGGGGCCCCTCCTCCGAGCAGTACTTC.

Turning to this clone: Different DNA sequences within this sample yield the same CDR3. J is TRBJ1-2 and V is TRBV5-1; TRBD1 matches at 9 bases. This CDR3 spans 13 amino acids. Germline lookup yields CDR1 SGHRS and CDR2 YFSETQ. Trimming removed 5 bases from V and 8 bases from J; junction bases left unmatched: 7. CDR3 nucleotides: TGCGCCAGCAGGGAGAGACAGGGGGGGGGCTACACCTTC. Encoded protein: CASRERQGGGYTF.